The next 12 T cell receptor beta chains were all read from a single sample in a study of T cell repertoires in cytomegalovirus infection. MiXCR, run by TCRdb on the reads, gives a single entry per CDR3 protein. Found here are about 920,000 distinct CDR3 sequences, 25% to 40% of them singletons; the top ten hold about an eighth. No antigen has been identified for these receptors. The sample in question was cultured CD8+ T cells from PBMCs, obtained from culture after CMV antigen stimulation. The origin of the receptors is a human donor in good health (CMV status not recorded). Some clones in this sample may be carry-over from other donors' samples.

The chain combines TRBV6-1 with TRBJ2-3; TRBD1 matches 10 bases. The CDR3 is 16 residues long. Unmatched junction bases numbered 11, after V lost 8 bases and J lost 3 bases. The germline CDR1 and CDR2 sequences are MNHNS and SASEGT. CDR3 sequence: CASHVTGTGATDTQYF. CDR3 nucleotides: TGTGCCAGCCATGTGACCGGGACAGGGGCAACAGATACGCAGTATTTT.

The chain links TRBV6-5 to TRBJ2-3; 8 nucleotides align to TRBD1. Germline loops: CDR1 MNHEY, CDR2 SVGAGI. The CDR3 is 16 residues long. J lost 5 bases, V lost 0 bases, and 7 bases had no gene match. The CDR3: CASSYSQGVNRDTQYF. CDR3 coding DNA: TGTGCCAGCAGTTACTCACAGGGGGTCAATCGAGATACGCAGTATTTT.

This chain links TRBV7-9 with TRBJ2-3, with a possible D match to TRBD2 (7 bases). Trimming removed 6 bases at V and 5 bases at J, with 18 bases between. The CDR3 loop spans 15 amino acids. Germline V gene data show CDR1 as SEHNR and CDR2 as FQNEAQ (reference sequence). The CDR3 is CASRPTGGQRDTQYF. CDR3 DNA sequence: TGTGCCAGCAGACCAACCGGGGGGCAAAGAGATACGCAGTATTTT.

This clonotype was detected a few times. The chain joins TRBV7-6 to TRBJ2-6, with unresolved D. CDR3 length: 16 amino acids. Germline V gives CDR1 SGHVS, CDR2 FNYEAQ. V lost 1 base to trimming and J lost 0 bases, with 7 bases between them. The CDR3 reads CASSLVYNSGANVLTF. The CDR3 coding sequence is TGTGCCAGCAGCTTAGTTTACAACTCTGGGGCCAACGTCCTGACTTTC.

The chain joins TRBV4-1 to TRBJ2-1; D gene uncertain. The germline V gene has CDR1 MGHRA and CDR2 YSYEKL. V lost 1 base and J 3 bases, leaving 10 bases between the germline ends. The CDR3 runs 15 residues. The CDR3: CASSQASGNYNEQFF. CDR3 nucleotides: TGCGCCAGCAGCCAAGCTTCGGGTAACTACAATGAGCAGTTCTTC.

This clonotype was counted between two and nine times. The chain is built from TRBV4-2 and TRBJ2-7; 10 bases agree with TRBD2. V gave up 6 bases and J gave up 6 bases; unmatched junction bases: 20. CDR3 size: 18 residues. Germline CDR1 is LGHNA and CDR2 is YNFKEQ. CDR3 sequence: CASSPRVVAGGQVGEQYF. The CDR3, as DNA: TGTGCCAGCAGTCCAAGGGTAGTAGCGGGGGGCCAGGTCGGCGAGCAGTACTTC.

Only a few counts were recorded for this clonotype. The chain employs TRBV12-3 or TRBV12-4 and TRBJ1-1; 8 bases line up with TRBD1. With V trimmed by 6 bases and J by 0 bases, 6 bases remained unmatched. The CDR3 loop spans 15 amino acids. The CDR3: CASRWRGQVNTEAFF. The CDR3 region has the DNA TGTGCCAGCAGGTGGCGGGGACAGGTGAACACTGAAGCTTTCTTT.

This clonotype has only a few counts. The CDR3 reads CASSPTQGTGNTIYF. For the CDR3, the DNA is TGTGCCAGCAGTCCAACCCAGGGGACTGGAAACACCATATATTTT. The chain has TRBV6-1 and TRBJ1-3; maybe TRBD1 (6 bases). Trimming took off 5 bases at V and 2 bases at J, with 13 bases between the two ends. Per germline, CDR1 MNHNS and CDR2 SASEGT. The CDR3 has 15 residues.

This clonotype was counted a few times. J is TRBJ2-7 and V is TRBV12-3 or TRBV12-4; perhaps TRBD1 as D (6 bases). The CDR3 spans 13 residues. Trimming shortened V by 7 bases and J by 2 bases, and 12 bases separated the two germline ends. The CDR3 nucleotides are TGTGCCAGCAAGGGGGAAGGGGCCTACGAGCAGTACTTC. This encodes CASKGEGAYEQYF.

This clonotype was counted ten times or more. This chain links TRBV7-2 with TRBJ1-6, with D unclear. The CDR3 loop spans 15 amino acids. Germline-derived CDR1 and CDR2 are SGHTA and FQGNSA. Trimming stripped 0 bases from V and 5 bases from J, with 8 bases between. CDR3 nucleotide sequence: TGTGCCAGCAGCTTAGCCCTCTTGAATAATTCACCCCTCCACTTT. Translating it yields CASSLALLNNSPLHF.

The chain is built from TRBV27 and TRBJ2-7; tentative D call: TRBD1 (6 bases). Trimming shortened V by 0 bases and J by 6 bases, and 9 bases separated the two germline ends. The CDR3 runs 13 residues. Germline CDR1 and CDR2: MNHEY and SMNVEV (reference sequence). For the CDR3, the DNA is TGTGCCAGCAGTTTATCGGGCAGGGGCGAGCAGTACTTC. This translates into CASSLSGRGEQYF.

The chain uses TRBV11-2 and TRBJ2-7; TRBD2 aligns across 7 bases. The CDR3 runs to 13 residues. The V segment lost 5 bases and the J segment 3 bases; nucleotides outside the gene matches: 4. Germline values: CDR1 SGHAT, CDR2 FQNNGV. This CDR3 is CASSSGMVYEQYV. The CDR3 region has the DNA TGTGCCAGCAGCAGCGGGATGGTCTACGAGCAGTACGTC.